Shown below are 19 T cell receptor beta chains from a single sample sequenced in a study of T cells in Graves' hyperthyroidism and ophthalmopathy. Amplified regions were TCR beta CDR3 sequences from RNA transcripts. First-round RT-PCR of the TCR CDR3 relied on the HTBI primer set. Each CDR3 protein is one row after TCRdb ran MiXCR on the multiplex PCR reads. The sample includes hundreds of thousands of distinct CDR3 sequences, roughly 14% seen only once; the top ten take around 7.7%. Input material: blood. These receptors were obtained from a woman aged 18-29 years with Graves' hyperthyroidism.

This clonotype was detected a few times. The rearrangement uses TRBV20-1 and TRBJ1-5; 12 nucleotides agree with TRBD1. The CDR3 is 15 amino acids. V was clipped by 5 bases and J by 5 bases; unmatched bases: 7. Germline CDR1 and CDR2: DFQATT and SNEGSKA (reference sequence). The CDR3 loop reads CSAQGDRGRDQPQHF. In nucleotides, the CDR3 is TGCAGTGCTCAGGGGGACAGGGGGCGTGATCAGCCCCAGCATTTT.

This clonotype was counted only a few times. J is TRBJ2-5 and V is TRBV10-3, with D uncertain. V was cut by 4 bases and J by 4 bases, with 13 bases left in between. The CDR3 runs 14 residues. From germline, CDR1 is ENHRY and CDR2 SYGVKD. CDR3 region: CAISVSKGGETQYF. CDR3 in DNA: TGTGCCATCAGTGTGAGTAAAGGTGGAGAGACCCAGTACTTC.

This clonotype appeared many times. The chain recombines TRBV29-1 with TRBJ1-1, with unresolved D. CDR1 is SQVTM, CDR2 ANQGSEA, per germline. The CDR3 consists of 14 residues. Trimming cost V 6 bases and J 2 bases, with 16 bases left between them. The CDR3 sequence: CSVGSDLVNTEAFF. CDR3 in DNA: TGCAGCGTGGGGAGTGATTTAGTAAACACTGAAGCTTTCTTT. The variable domain in full, completed from reference TRBV29-1 and TRBJ1-1, reads SAVISQKPSRDICQRGTSLTIQCQVDSQVTMMFWYRQQPGQSLTLIATANQGSEATYESGFVIDKFPISRPNLTFSTLTVSNMSPEDSSIYLCSVGSDLVNTEAFFGQGTRLTVV.

This clonotype came up many times. The chain is built from TRBV6-5 and TRBJ2-5, with D perhaps TRBD2 (5 bases). Trimming cost V 2 bases and J 3 bases, with 10 bases left between them. Germline CDR1 reads MNHEY; CDR2 reads SVGAGI. CDR3 size: 14 residues. CDR3 in amino acids: CASSYGGREETQYF. The CDR3 DNA sequence: TGTGCCAGCAGTTACGGCGGGCGGGAAGAGACCCAGTACTTC.

This clonotype was recorded a few times. The chain is built from TRBV18 and TRBJ1-5, with D possibly matching TRBD1 (6 bases). CDR1 is KGHSH and CDR2 is LQKENI in the germline V gene. The germline V and J ends were trimmed by 2 bases and 5 bases, with 13 bases remaining between them. The CDR3 extends over 15 amino acids. CDR3 nucleotide sequence: TGTGCCAGCTCACCAATTCCAGGGGACCATCAGCCCCAGCATTTT. This codes for CASSPIPGDHQPQHF.

About this clonotype: The junction departs from the called germline gene at one end, perhaps through a read error. The rearrangement uses TRBV3-1 and TRBJ2-1; 7 bases align to TRBD2. This CDR3 comprises 20 residues. Looked up from germline, CDR1 is LGHDT and CDR2 is YNNKEL (reference sequence). CDR3 sequence reads: CASNQDGLESFSPLLSRQFF. CDR3 DNA: TGTGCCAGCAACCAAGATGGACTAGAAAGTTTTAGCCCATTACTTTCGAGGCAGTTCTTC.

In its sample, this clonotype was seen a few times. V is TRBV19 and J is TRBJ2-3; the match to TRBD2 covers 9 bases. This CDR3 region has 15 residues. CDR1 is LNHDA, CDR2 SQIVND, per germline (reference sequence). With 5 bases clipped from V and 3 bases from J, the junction kept 6 bases outside the gene matches. The CDR3 spells CASSAGTSSTDTQYF. The CDR3 DNA sequence: TGTGCCAGTAGTGCCGGGACTAGCTCGACAGATACGCAGTATTTT.

This clonotype was detected ten times or more. The J gene is TRBJ2-3, the V gene TRBV29-1, with D possibly being TRBD1 (7 bases). CDR3 length equals 15 residues. The germline CDR1 and CDR2 sequences are SQVTM and ANQGSEA. V shed 2 bases and J shed 5 bases, with 17 bases lying between them. DNA of the CDR3: TGCAGCGTTGAAAGATCCCGACAGGGAGGAGATACGCAGTATTTT. Its protein product is CSVERSRQGGDTQYF.

There are many counts of this clonotype. J is TRBJ1-5 and V is TRBV6-2 or TRBV6-3; TRBD1 aligns across 8 bases. The CDR3 is 15 amino acids. The germline V gene has CDR1 MNHEY and CDR2 SVGEGT. With V trimmed by 2 bases and J by 6 bases, 6 bases remained unmatched. The CDR3 coding sequence is TGTGCCAGCAGTTACGAGGACAGGGTTGGTCAGCCCCAGCATTTT. This encodes CASSYEDRVGQPQHF.

At least ten counts were recorded for this clonotype. Compared with germline, one end of the junction differs, possibly owing to a read error. This chain joins TRBV20-1 and TRBJ2-1, with TRBD2 identical over 7 bases. Germline CDR1 reads DFQATT; CDR2 reads SNEGSKA (reference sequence). CDR3 length: 18 residues. The CDR3 DNA reads as TGCAGTGCTAGAGATCATTTCTCGTCCAGCGGGAACACTAATGGGCAGTTCTTC. It specifies CSARDHFSSSGNTNGQFF.

This clonotype occurred a few times. The gene calls are TRBV4-2 and TRBJ2-5; D might be TRBD1 (5 bases). Germline loops: CDR1 LGHNA, CDR2 YNFKEQ. Trimming removed 1 base from V and 2 bases from J, with 11 bases in between. This CDR3 spans 15 amino acids. The CDR3 loop reads CASSQVSGHQETQYF. In DNA, the CDR3 is TGTGCCAGCAGCCAAGTCTCAGGGCATCAAGAGACCCAGTACTTC.

Many counts were recorded for this clonotype. This rearrangement joins TRBV12-3 or TRBV12-4 to TRBJ1-2; D is unclear. This CDR3 has 14 amino acids. Between the trimmed V and J ends, which lost 6 bases and 3 bases, there was a span of 14 bases. The CDR3 loop is CASSPQSVDYGYTF. CDR3 nucleotides: TGTGCCAGCAGCCCTCAGAGTGTTGACTATGGCTACACCTTC.

The table lists this clonotype with many counts. The J gene is TRBJ1-2, the V gene TRBV19; D is ambiguous. CDR3 size: 15 residues. V gave up 5 bases and J gave up 0 bases, with 13 bases separating them. Germline V gene lookup returns CDR1 LNHDA and CDR2 SQIVND (reference sequence). In DNA form, the CDR3 reads TGTGCCAGTAGTGTCGGATGGGATTCTAACTATGGCTACACCTTC. This encodes CASSVGWDSNYGYTF. Filled out from reference TRBV19 and TRBJ1-2, the complete variable domain reads DGGITQSPKYLFRKEGQNVTLSCEQNLNHDAMYWYRQDPGQGLRLIYYSQIVNDFQKGDIAEGYSVSREKKESFPLTVTSAQKNPTAFYLCASSVGWDSNYGYTFGSGTRLTVV.

There are many counts of this clonotype. The DNA of the CDR3 is TGTGCCAGCAGCCTTGGTGCCGGTACGCAGTATTTT. It translates to CASSLGAGTQYF. The V gene is TRBV5-5, the J gene TRBJ2-3; the D is unclear. In germline, CDR1 is SGHKS, CDR2 YYEKEE (reference sequence). This CDR3 region has 12 residues. V dropped 4 bases and J dropped 8 bases, with 11 bases sitting between them.

This clonotype was seen at least ten times. The chain links TRBV12-3 or TRBV12-4 to TRBJ2-3, with TRBD2 as a possible D gene (7 bases). CDR3 length equals 15 residues. V lost 10 bases and J 3 bases, leaving 20 bases between the germline ends. DNA of the CDR3: TGTGCCACTGGGGGGGCTCGACGGAGGACAGATACGCAGTATTTT. Translated, it gives CATGGARRRTDTQYF.

The chain uses TRBV7-2 and TRBJ1-5; 7 nucleotides align to TRBD1. The junction had 14 bases not matched to a gene; V was cut back by 3 bases and J by 9 bases. The CDR3 is 16 residues long. The germline CDR1 and CDR2 sequences are SGHTA and FQGNSA. Here the CDR3 DNA reads TGTGCCAGCAGCTTGGGGCACTCCGGACAGGTAGCGCCCCAGCATTTT. Protein: CASSLGHSGQVAPQHF.

This clonotype has only a few counts. The V call is TRBV12-3 or TRBV12-4, the J call TRBJ2-1; D gene unclear. The CDR3 is made up of 13 amino acids. Trimming left V 5 bases short and J 5 bases short, with 10 bases between. The CDR3 is CASSRTLNNEQFF. The CDR3 bases are TGTGCCAGCAGTCGGACGCTTAACAATGAGCAGTTCTTC.

This clonotype appeared many times. This chain connects TRBV7-9 to TRBJ1-1; D gene ambiguous. V was shortened by 6 bases and J by 1 base, with 15 bases between the two germline ends. CDR3 size: 15 residues. The germline CDR1 and CDR2 sequences are SEHNR and FQNEAQ (reference sequence). The CDR3 sequence: CASSSQLGGNTEAFF. As DNA, the CDR3 is TGTGCCAGCAGTTCCCAACTGGGAGGGAACACTGAAGCTTTCTTT.

This clonotype has at least ten counts. The chain uses TRBV2 and TRBJ2-6; 10 positions agree with TRBD1. V was pared by 6 bases and J by 0 bases, with 5 bases of the junction left unmatched. This CDR3 is built from 17 residues. The germline CDR1 and CDR2 sequences are SNHLY and FYNNEI. CDR3 loop: CASRPGQGTSGANVLTF. Here the CDR3 DNA reads TGTGCCAGCAGACCGGGACAGGGGACCTCTGGGGCCAACGTCCTGACTTTC.